This T cell receptor (beta chain) is drawn from a study of cytomegalovirus exposure and HLA in healthy donors. Findings and caveats of the study: Overall, about 160 TCR beta chains were annotated as cytomegalovirus-associated. It was in a later analysis that TCR association rates were seen to vary by HLA locus, highest for DRB1 and lowest for HLA-C. Specificity of three CMV-associated chains for CMV antigens was verified in vitro.

The PCR ran on 60 Vbeta and 13 Jbeta primers. Only in-frame clones appear in the TCRdb table, and some are missing; sequencing was by immunoSEQ multiplex PCR. The sample holds tens of thousands of clones; 72% are singletons and the top ten take around a fifth. A remark on this clone: The antigen remains unidentified.

The CDR3 contains 13 residues. V lost 7 bases, J lost 10 bases, and 8 bases stayed unmatched. Per the germline V gene, CDR1 is LNHDA and CDR2 is SQIVND (reference sequence). The source material was PBMCs. The source is a woman aged 45-60 years in good health and CMV-seropositive. This chain joins TRBV19 and TRBJ2-1, with TRBD2 identical over 9 bases. The CDR3 bases are TGTGCCAGTAACGGCGGGAGGGCCGACGAGCAGTTCTTC. It codes for CASNGGRADEQFF.